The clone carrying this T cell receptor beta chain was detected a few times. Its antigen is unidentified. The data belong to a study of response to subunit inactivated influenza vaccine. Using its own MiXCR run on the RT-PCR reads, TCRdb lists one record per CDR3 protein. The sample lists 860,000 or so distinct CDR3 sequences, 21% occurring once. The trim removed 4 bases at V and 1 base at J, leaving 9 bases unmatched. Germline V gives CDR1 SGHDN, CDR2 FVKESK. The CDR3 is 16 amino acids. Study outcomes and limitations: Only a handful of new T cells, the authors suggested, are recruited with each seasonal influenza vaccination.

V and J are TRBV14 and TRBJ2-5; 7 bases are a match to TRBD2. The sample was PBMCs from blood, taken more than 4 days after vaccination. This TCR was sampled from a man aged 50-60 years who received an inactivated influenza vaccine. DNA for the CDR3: TGTGCCAGCAGCCCGTGGGAGGGGAGCCCCCAAGAGACCCAGTACTTC. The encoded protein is CASSPWEGSPQETQYF. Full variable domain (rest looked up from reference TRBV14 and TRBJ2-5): EAGVTQFPSHSVIEKGQTVTLRCDPISGHDNLYWYRRVMGKEIKFLLHFVKESKQDESGMPNNRFLAERTGGTYSTLKVQPAELEDSGVYFCASSPWEGSPQETQYFGPGTRLLVL.